The source of this T cell receptor beta chain is a study of T-cell reconstitution after alpha-beta-depleted transplantation in children. The TCRbeta library incorporated unique molecular identifiers. TCRdb re-called the PCR reads with MiXCR, one entry per CDR3 protein. Here the sample spans fewer than 700,000 distinct CDR3 sequences, 23% being singletons. This clonotype was detected a few times. The antigen is unknown. The germline CDR1 and CDR2 sequences are LGHNA and YSLEER. V lost 8 bases to trimming and J lost 7 bases, with 20 bases between them. The CDR3 length is 14 residues. General study findings and limits: Recipient T cells and thymic progenitors that survived were the source of the high TCRbeta diversity seen at day 60 in some patients. Reportedly, only several hundred clones from non-depleted graft cells drove alpha-beta T-cell counts at about two months. At the one-year point after transplant, T-cell counts and TCRbeta diversity were found to come mostly from T cells that had been newly produced.

The sequences come from PBMCs, mostly from graft donor cells, collected 360 days after TCRalphabeta/CD19-depleted stem cell transplant. The source of this sequence is a boy in the first two years of life who had a stem cell transplant for acute myeloid leukemia, so the T cells may come from the graft donor. The chain combines TRBV4-3 with TRBJ1-2, with D possibly matching TRBD1 (6 bases). The CDR3 reads CASSSSRGVSGYTF. The CDR3 DNA sequence: TGCGCCAGCTCCTCTTCCAGGGGAGTAAGTGGCTACACCTTC.